The entry below describes one TCR beta chain. The assay was immunoSEQ multiplex PCR, and TCRdb's table has in-frame clones only and misses some. The sample lists over 60,000 clones, roughly 91% occurring once. The CDR3 runs 15 residues. Trimming removed 1 base at V and 4 bases at J, with 11 bases between. Germline V gene data show CDR1 as SNHLY and CDR2 as FYNNEI. This sample stems from a study of T cell changes during pregnancy in multiple sclerosis. The genes are TRBV2 and TRBJ1-3; D call uncertain. The source was peripheral blood, collected in the third trimester of pregnancy. This sequence originates from a female donor in good health, enrolled as a control in a pregnancy study. CDR3 region: CASSEERAAGNTIYF. The CDR3 DNA is TGTGCCAGCAGTGAAGAAAGAGCGGCCGGAAACACCATATATTTT.